This T cell receptor beta chain derives from a study of breast tumors, draining lymph nodes, adjacent tissues. The CDR3 totals 14 residues. The V end lost 1 base, the J end lost 7 bases, and 10 bases lay between the germline ends. The germline gives CDR1 MGHRA, CDR2 YSYEKL. MiXCR was run by TCRdb on the multiplex PCR reads, yielding one entry per CDR3 protein. The sample has over 20,000 distinct CDR3 sequences, 50% to 75% seen once. With regard to this clonotype: The antigen remains undetermined.

Study-level results: Data only fit, rather than demonstrated, lymph node origin of most tumor T cells. Tumor and nontumor repertoires were significantly more similar in luminal-like than in basal-like breast cancer.

The chain combines TRBV4-1 with TRBJ1-4, with D possibly TRBD1 on 6 matching bases. This receptor was identified in a female donor with breast cancer. Some clones in this sample may be carry-over from other donors' samples. The sample was tumor-adjacent breast tissue. CDR3 nucleotide sequence: TGCGCCAGCAGCCAAGCCAGGGGAGGTGAAAAACTGTTTTTT. Protein sequence: CASSQARGGEKLFF.